These 22 T cell receptor beta chains share one sample of origin, sequenced in a study of T cells in pancreatic ductal adenocarcinoma. No neoadjuvant therapy was given to the selected pancreatic ductal adenocarcinoma patients before their surgery. Produced via immunoSEQ multiplex PCR; TCRdb's table is partial and in-frame only. The sample includes almost 5,500 clones, about 70% of them seen just once. Sequencing was carried out using pancreatic tumor tissue. These receptors were taken from a human donor with pancreatic ductal adenocarcinoma.

This chain uses TRBV6-6 with TRBJ2-1; maybe TRBD2 (7 bases). The V and J ends lost 4 bases and 4 bases respectively, with 14 bases between them. The CDR3 has 15 residues. CDR1 is MNHNY, CDR2 SVGAGI, per germline (reference sequence). The CDR3 DNA is TGTGCCAGCAGTTCCCGGGGGGCCTATTACAATGAGCAGTTCTTC. Protein: CASSSRGAYYNEQFF.

V gene TRBV19 combines with J gene TRBJ2-2, with a weak D call TRBD1 (6 bases). Germline V gene sequence: CDR1 LNHDA, CDR2 SQIVND (reference sequence). This CDR3 contains 13 residues. V lost 6 bases, J lost 1 base, and 6 bases lay in between. The CDR3 DNA sequence: TGTGCCAGTAGGACAGGGAACACCGGGGAGCTGTTTTTT. Translated, it gives CASRTGNTGELFF.

The chain carries TRBV4-1 and TRBJ2-7; D may be TRBD1 (6 bases). The CDR3 extends over 15 amino acids. CDR1 and CDR2 from the germline V gene are MGHRA and YSYEKL. The ends were cut back, 5 bases at V and 3 bases at J, with 17 bases in the middle. The CDR3 region has the DNA TGCGCCAGCAGCGGCCGGGACACGCGAAGCTACGAGCAGTACTTC. Protein: CASSGRDTRSYEQYF.

This sequence joins TRBV27 and TRBJ1-1, with D possibly being TRBD1 (6 bases). The V and J ends lost 2 bases and 0 bases respectively, with 13 bases between them. CDR1 MNHEY and CDR2 SMNVEV come from the germline V gene (reference sequence). This CDR3 is built from 16 residues. The CDR3 DNA reads TGTGCCAGCAGTTTAAGGCGGACAGCGATGAACACTGAAGCTTTCTTT. Its translation is CASSLRRTAMNTEAFF.

There are a few counts of this clone. The chain couples TRBV7-3 to TRBJ1-1, with D possibly being TRBD1 (6 bases). The V gene lost 1 base and the J gene lost 9 bases, with 12 bases spanning the gap. The CDR3 length is 13 residues. Per germline, CDR1 SGHTA and CDR2 FQGTGA. The CDR3 coding sequence is TGTGCCAGCAGCTTAAGTGAGGGGGAAAAAGCTTTCTTT. Amino acid sequence: CASSLSEGEKAFF.

This clone has just a few counts. The CDR3 DNA sequence: TGTGCCTGGCGGGACACCCGGTTGGAGCAGTACTTC. The encoded protein is CAWRDTRLEQYF. This chain joins TRBV30 and TRBJ2-7; D is perhaps TRBD1 (6 bases). The germline V and J ends were trimmed by 5 bases and 7 bases, with 15 bases remaining between them. Germline CDR1 GTSNPN, CDR2 SVGIG (reference sequence). The CDR3 extends over 12 amino acids.

In its sample, this clone was seen a few times. The rearrangement links TRBV19 to TRBJ1-5; maybe TRBD1 (6 bases). This CDR3 is built from 13 residues. Germline CDR1 and CDR2: LNHDA and SQIVND (reference sequence). V was clipped by 5 bases and J by 6 bases, with 11 bases between them. Here the CDR3 DNA reads TGTGCCAGTAGTGTACAACAGGGTCAGCCCCAGCATTTT. Protein: CASSVQQGQPQHF. Together with reference TRBV19 and TRBJ1-5, the CDR3 gives the full variable domain: DGGITQSPKYLFRKEGQNVTLSCEQNLNHDAMYWYRQDPGQGLRLIYYSQIVNDFQKGDIAEGYSVSREKKESFPLTVTSAQKNPTAFYLCASSVQQGQPQHFGDGTRLSIL.

V and J are TRBV15 and TRBJ1-1; D gene unclear. CDR3 length: 13 amino acids. Germline CDR1 LNHNV, CDR2 YYDKDF (reference sequence). Trimming removed 8 bases from V and 5 bases from J, with 15 bases in between. The CDR3 region is CATSYAGGTEAFF. CDR3 nucleotides: TGTGCCACCTCCTACGCGGGAGGAACTGAAGCTTTCTTT.

The V gene is TRBV7-3, the J gene TRBJ1-1; TRBD1 matches 8 bases. V was pared by 4 bases and J by 1 base, with 5 bases of the junction left unmatched. The length of the CDR3 is 15 residues. CDR1 and CDR2 (germline): SGHTA, FQGTGA. CDR3 DNA sequence: TGTGCCAGCAGCTCCCAGGGGGCGGGGAACACTGAAGCTTTCTTT. Residues: CASSSQGAGNTEAFF.

This rearrangement joins TRBV5-1 to TRBJ1-4, with D maybe TRBD1 (5 bases). V dropped 4 bases and J dropped 3 bases, with 16 bases sitting between them. Germline CDR1 is SGHRS and CDR2 is YFSETQ. There are 16 residues in the CDR3. The CDR3 is CASSPLFGDSNEKLFF. The DNA for the CDR3 is TGCGCCAGCAGCCCGCTCTTCGGGGACTCTAATGAAAAACTGTTTTTT.

CDR3 in amino acids: CASSPYWTGGLNTEAFF. The CDR3, as DNA: TGTGCCAGCAGCCCCTACTGGACAGGGGGTTTGAACACTGAAGCTTTCTTT. The V and J genes are TRBV5-5 and TRBJ1-1, with TRBD1 matching 10 bases. Germline-derived CDR1 and CDR2 are SGHKS and YYEKEE (reference sequence). CDR3 size: 17 residues. The V and J ends lost 4 bases and 0 bases, in that order; junction bases with no gene match: 9.

Only a few counts were recorded for this clone. This chain links TRBV18 with TRBJ2-7; 7 bases line up with TRBD2. Germline V CDR1 and CDR2: KGHSH, LQKENI. V lost 3 bases, J lost 5 bases, and 10 bases stayed unmatched. This CDR3 is built from 15 residues. Here the CDR3 DNA reads TGTGCCAGCTCACCCTGGGGGGGACCGGGCAACGAGCAGTACTTC. This encodes CASSPWGGPGNEQYF.

In DNA, the CDR3 is TGTGCCAGCAGTTACGGGGGGGTTAGCACAGATACGCAGTATTTT. Protein sequence: CASSYGGVSTDTQYF. The rearrangement links TRBV6-5 to TRBJ2-3; the match to TRBD2 covers 7 bases. The CDR3 is 15 residues long. Germline-derived CDR1 and CDR2 are MNHEY and SVGAGI. The V gene end was trimmed by 2 bases and the J gene end by 0 bases; junction bases not matched to a gene: 2.

The J gene is TRBJ2-1, the V gene TRBV9; D unclear. The germline V gene has CDR1 SGDLS and CDR2 YYNGEE. This CDR3 is 14 amino acids long. Trimming stripped 1 base from V and 1 base from J, with 6 bases between. The CDR3 nucleotides are TGTGCCAGCAGCGTACTTCCGTCCTACAATGAGCAGTTCTTC. Translation: CASSVLPSYNEQFF.

The chain has TRBV2 and TRBJ2-3; unclear D gene. V was trimmed by 2 bases and J by 4 bases, leaving 4 bases between them. CDR1 and CDR2 (germline): SNHLY, FYNNEI. The CDR3 contains 12 residues. The DNA of the CDR3 is TGTGCCAGCAGTGAACACTCAGATACGCAGTATTTT. It codes for CASSEHSDTQYF.

The chain links TRBV5-1 to TRBJ2-3; 9 bases agree with TRBD2. The germline CDR1 and CDR2 sequences are SGHRS and YFSETQ. V dropped 2 bases and J dropped 5; count of bases not matched to a gene: 9. The CDR3 consists of 16 residues. CDR3 DNA sequence: TGCGCCAGCAGCTTCCCGAGCGGGGGGTTGGAAGATACGCAGTATTTT. This gives the protein CASSFPSGGLEDTQYF.

Only one count was recorded for this clone. The chain joins TRBV5-1 to TRBJ1-1, with D tentatively TRBD1 (5 bases). Trimming pared 0 bases from V and 10 bases from J, leaving 19 bases between. The CDR3 totals 15 residues. Germline assignment: CDR1 SGHRS and CDR2 YFSETQ. The CDR3 bases are TGCGCCAGCAGCTTGGAATCTCAGGGAATGGAGGGAGCTTTCTTT. This encodes CASSLESQGMEGAFF.

The chain has TRBV28 and TRBJ1-2; 12 bases map to TRBD1. This CDR3 region has 16 residues. Germline V gene sequence: CDR1 MDHEN, CDR2 SYDVKM. The trim removed 6 bases at V and 6 bases at J, leaving 11 bases unmatched. The CDR3 reads CASRYRRDRGLNGYTF. Here the CDR3 DNA reads TGTGCCAGCAGGTACCGCCGGGACAGGGGGCTTAATGGCTACACCTTC.

The chain uses TRBV30 and TRBJ1-6; perhaps TRBD1 as D (6 bases). The CDR3 consists of 15 residues. The ends were cut back, 1 base at V and 4 bases at J, with 11 bases in the middle. CDR1 is GTSNPN and CDR2 is SVGIG in the germline V gene (reference sequence). Written as DNA, the CDR3 is TGTGCCTGGAGTGACGGACAGTCATATAATTCACCCCTCCACTTT. Its protein is CAWSDGQSYNSPLHF.

This chain links TRBV4-3 with TRBJ1-1; no definite D call. CDR1 and CDR2 from the germline V gene are LGHNA and YSLEER. V lost 1 base and J 0 bases, leaving 9 bases between the germline ends. The CDR3 totals 15 residues. In DNA form, the CDR3 reads TGCGCCAGCAGCCAAGCTCGGTCCCTGAACACTGAAGCTTTCTTT. Translated, it gives CASSQARSLNTEAFF.

The rearrangement uses TRBV6-5 and TRBJ2-3; 11 positions agree with TRBD2. The J segment lost 4 bases and the V segment lost 6 bases, leaving 6 bases of the junction unmatched. Germline values: CDR1 MNHEY, CDR2 SVGAGI. This CDR3 contains 15 residues. The CDR3 nucleotides read TGTGCCAGCAGATCGCTAGCGGGGGGACCAGATACGCAGTATTTT. It encodes CASRSLAGGPDTQYF.

This clone was seen just once. The chain links TRBV28 to TRBJ1-6; a possible D gene is TRBD1 (6 bases). Germline CDR1 reads MDHEN; CDR2 reads SYDVKM. The V end was cut by 3 bases, the J end by 8 bases, with 11 bases between. This CDR3 contains 14 residues. CDR3 in DNA: TGTGCCAGCAGTTTGGTACAGGGTGATTCACCCCTCCACTTT. Its translation: CASSLVQGDSPLHF.